A selection of T cell receptor beta chains follows, all from one sample in a study of CD8+ T cells in alopecia areata. Data came from immunoSEQ multiplex PCR; TCRdb stores just in-frame clones and leaves some out. Here the sample spans roughly 150,000 clones, more than 40% being singletons. The sample taken for sequencing was CD4+ T cells sorted from blood. All receptors derive from a human donor with alopecia areata. CDR3s include the opening cysteine and the closing phenylalanine or tryptophan. A D gene is named only where the DNA matches it firmly. Some rows have no size entry. The others give once, few or many, or a class for an expanded clone.

d_call j_call v_call clone_size cdr3_nt cdr3_aa
TRBD1 TRBJ1-2 TRBV14 NA TGTGCCAGCAGCTCCGACAGGGGGCTAGGCTACACCTTC CASSSDRGLGYTF
NA TRBJ2-3 TRBV30 NA TGTGCCTGGAGGCTCAGGGGAGCGTCAATAAACACAGATACGCAGTATTTT CAWRLRGASINTDTQYF
NA TRBJ2-2 TRBV28 NA TGTGCCAGCAGGCCAAAGCCCCCACTCGTGGGGGAGCTGTTTTTT CASRPKPPLVGELFF
NA TRBJ2-3 TRBV7-3 few TGTGCCAGCAGCCCGACGTGGGACACAGATACGCAGTATTTT CASSPTWDTDTQYF
NA TRBJ2-7 TRBV6-5 NA TGTGCCAGTCAAGGGGCAGTTAACTCCTACGAGCAGTACTTC CASQGAVNSYEQYF
TRBD1 TRBJ1-2 TRBV5-6 once TGTGCCAGCAGCGTATACAGGACAGGGTACTATGGCTACACCTTC CASSVYRTGYYGYTF
TRBD1 TRBJ2-7 TRBV7-8 NA TGTGCCAGCAGCTTAAACTTCCGGGACAGGATTCCCTACGAGCAGTACTTC CASSLNFRDRIPYEQYF
NA TRBJ1-2 TRBV29-1 NA TGCAGCGACTCCCCGGGACCCTCCTCGGTTGGCTACACCTTC CSDSPGPSSVGYTF
TRBD1 TRBJ2-5 TRBV29-1 NA TGCAGCGCGGTGGGACAGGGGGAGACCCAGTACTTC CSAVGQGETQYF
NA TRBJ2-5 TRBV5-1 few TGCGCCAGCAGCTTCACGGGAGCCCCTCAAGAGACCCAGTACTTC CASSFTGAPQETQYF
NA TRBJ2-1 TRBV13 NA TGTGCCAGCAGCGCCCAGCGTTTGCACAATGAGCAGTTCTTC CASSAQRLHNEQFF
NA TRBJ1-1 TRBV20-1 NA TGCAGTGCTTTGGGTAACACTGAAGCTTTCTTT CSALGNTEAFF
NA TRBJ1-5 TRBV5-1 NA TGCGCCAGCAGCGTTGGAGGGCCAGGTCTGAATCAGCCCCAGCATTTT CASSVGGPGLNQPQHF
NA TRBJ2-7 TRBV6-1 NA TGTGCCAGCAGTCAATCCCAGGGTTACGAGCAGTACTTC CASSQSQGYEQYF
NA TRBJ2-3 TRBV7-9 NA TGTGCCAGCAGCTTAGGTTCAAGCGGAACGCAGTATTTT CASSLGSSGTQYF
NA TRBJ1-5 TRBV28 few TGTGCCAGCAATCGGGATAGTAGCAATCAGCCCCAGCATTTT CASNRDSSNQPQHF
TRBD1 TRBJ1-1 TRBV29-1 NA TGCAGCGTTGACCCGGGACAGGGGCGGACTGAAGCTTTCTTT CSVDPGQGRTEAFF
NA TRBJ2-1 TRBV5-4 NA TGTGCCAGCAGCTTGCCGGGAGTCAGTGAGCAGTTCTTC CASSLPGVSEQFF
NA TRBJ1-1 TRBV6-1 NA TGTGCCAGCGATCGAAACGGTCTGCAGAACACTGAAGCTTTCTTT CASDRNGLQNTEAFF
NA TRBJ1-2 TRBV5-1 NA TGCGCCAGCAGCTTGGGAGGGAACTATGGCTACACCTTC CASSLGGNYGYTF
NA TRBJ2-7 TRBV29-1 few TGCAGCGCCTTCAAGGGCTACGAGCAGTACTTC CSAFKGYEQYF
TRBD1 TRBJ2-2 TRBV5-1 NA TGCGCCAGCAGCCCCGGGACAGGGGTCACCGGGGAGCTGTTTTTT CASSPGTGVTGELFF